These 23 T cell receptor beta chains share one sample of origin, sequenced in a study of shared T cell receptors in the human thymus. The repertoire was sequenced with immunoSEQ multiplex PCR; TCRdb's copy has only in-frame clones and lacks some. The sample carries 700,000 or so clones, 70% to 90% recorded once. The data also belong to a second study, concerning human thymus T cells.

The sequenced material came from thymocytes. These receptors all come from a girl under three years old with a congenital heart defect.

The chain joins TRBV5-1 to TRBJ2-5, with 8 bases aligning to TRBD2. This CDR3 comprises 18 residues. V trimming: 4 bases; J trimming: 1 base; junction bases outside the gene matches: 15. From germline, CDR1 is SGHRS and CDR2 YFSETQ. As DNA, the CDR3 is TGCGCCAGCAGCCCCTCGATTCCGCAGCGGGGGCGCCAAGAGACCCAGTACTTC. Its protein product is CASSPSIPQRGRQETQYF. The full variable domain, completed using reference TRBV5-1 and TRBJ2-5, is KAGVTQTPRYLIKTRGQQVTLSCSPISGHRSVSWYQQTPGQGLQFLFEYFSETQRNKGNFPGRFSGRQFSNSRSEMNVSTLELGDSALYLCASSPSIPQRGRQETQYFGPGTRLLVL.

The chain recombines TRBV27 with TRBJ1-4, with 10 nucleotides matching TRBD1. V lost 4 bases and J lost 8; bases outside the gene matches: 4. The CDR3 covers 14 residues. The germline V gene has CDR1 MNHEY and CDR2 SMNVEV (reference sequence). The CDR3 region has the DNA TGTGCCAGCAGTTCTGGACAGGGGGAGGAAAAACTGTTTTTT. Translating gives CASSSGQGEEKLFF. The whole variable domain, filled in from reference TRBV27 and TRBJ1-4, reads EAQVTQNPRYLITVTGKKLTVTCSQNMNHEYMSWYRQDPGLGLRQIYYSMNVEVTDKGDVPEGYKVSRKEKRNFPLILESPSPNQTSLYFCASSSGQGEEKLFFGSGTQLSVL.

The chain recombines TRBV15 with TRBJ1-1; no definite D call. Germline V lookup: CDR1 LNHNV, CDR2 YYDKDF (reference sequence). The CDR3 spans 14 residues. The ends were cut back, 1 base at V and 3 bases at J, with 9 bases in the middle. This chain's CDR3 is CATSRARKHTEAFF. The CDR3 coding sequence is TGTGCCACCAGCAGAGCCAGGAAGCACACTGAAGCTTTCTTT.

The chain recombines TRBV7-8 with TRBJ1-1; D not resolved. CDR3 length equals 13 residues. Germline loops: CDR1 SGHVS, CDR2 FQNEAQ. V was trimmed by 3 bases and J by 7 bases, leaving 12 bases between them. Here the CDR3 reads CASSFRGILEAFF. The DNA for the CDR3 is TGTGCCAGCAGCTTCAGAGGGATACTTGAAGCTTTCTTT.

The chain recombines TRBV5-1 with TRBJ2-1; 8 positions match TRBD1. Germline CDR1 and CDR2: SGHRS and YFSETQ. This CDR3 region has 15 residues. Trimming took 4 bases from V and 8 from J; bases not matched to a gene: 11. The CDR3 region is CASSARTGPCDEQFF. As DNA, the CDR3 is TGCGCCAGCAGCGCCAGGACAGGGCCTTGCGATGAGCAGTTCTTC.

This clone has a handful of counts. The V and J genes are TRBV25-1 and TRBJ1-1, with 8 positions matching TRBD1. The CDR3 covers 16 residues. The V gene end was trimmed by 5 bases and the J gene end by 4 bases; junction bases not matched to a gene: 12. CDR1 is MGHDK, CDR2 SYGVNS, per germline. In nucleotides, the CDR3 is TGTGCCAGCAGTAAAACAGGGGGTGGGGGAAGCACTGAAGCTTTCTTT. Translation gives CASSKTGGGGSTEAFF.

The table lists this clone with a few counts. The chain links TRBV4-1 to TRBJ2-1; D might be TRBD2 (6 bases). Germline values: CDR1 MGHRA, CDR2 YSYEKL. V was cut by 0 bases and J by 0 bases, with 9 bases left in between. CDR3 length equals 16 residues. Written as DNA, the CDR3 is TGCGCCAGCAGCCAAGAGGGACTCCACTCCTACAATGAGCAGTTCTTC. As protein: CASSQEGLHSYNEQFF.

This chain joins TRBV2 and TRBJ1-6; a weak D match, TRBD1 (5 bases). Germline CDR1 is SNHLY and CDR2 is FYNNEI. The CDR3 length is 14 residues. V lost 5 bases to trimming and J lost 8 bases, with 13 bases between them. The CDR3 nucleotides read TGTGCCAGCAGTCCCACAGGTGGGGATTCACCCCTCCACTTT. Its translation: CASSPTGGDSPLHF.

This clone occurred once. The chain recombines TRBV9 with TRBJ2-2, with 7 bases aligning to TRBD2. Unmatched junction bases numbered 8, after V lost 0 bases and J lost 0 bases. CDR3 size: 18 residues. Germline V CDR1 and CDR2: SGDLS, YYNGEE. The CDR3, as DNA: TGTGCCAGCAGCGTAGCTCCGGGACTACCTGCGAACACCGGGGAGCTGTTTTTT. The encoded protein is CASSVAPGLPANTGELFF.

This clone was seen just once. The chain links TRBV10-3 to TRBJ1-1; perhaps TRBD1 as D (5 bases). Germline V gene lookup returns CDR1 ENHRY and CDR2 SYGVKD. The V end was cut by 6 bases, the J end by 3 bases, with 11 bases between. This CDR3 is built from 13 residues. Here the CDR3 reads CAIRPGIDTEAFF. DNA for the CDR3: TGTGCCATCAGGCCAGGGATCGACACTGAAGCTTTCTTT.

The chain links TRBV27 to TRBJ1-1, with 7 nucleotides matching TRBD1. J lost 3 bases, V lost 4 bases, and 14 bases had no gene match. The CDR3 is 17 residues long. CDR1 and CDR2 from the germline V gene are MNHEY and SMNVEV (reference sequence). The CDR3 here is CASSSGQEKGMHTEAFF. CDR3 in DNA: TGTGCCAGCAGTTCCGGACAGGAGAAAGGTATGCACACTGAAGCTTTCTTT.

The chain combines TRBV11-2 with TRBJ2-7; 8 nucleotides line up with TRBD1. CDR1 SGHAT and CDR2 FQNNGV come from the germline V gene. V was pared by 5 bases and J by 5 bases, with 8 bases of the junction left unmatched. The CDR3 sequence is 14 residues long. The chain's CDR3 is CASSRRGRDNEQYF. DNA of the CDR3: TGTGCCAGCAGCCGCAGGGGGCGCGATAACGAGCAGTACTTC.

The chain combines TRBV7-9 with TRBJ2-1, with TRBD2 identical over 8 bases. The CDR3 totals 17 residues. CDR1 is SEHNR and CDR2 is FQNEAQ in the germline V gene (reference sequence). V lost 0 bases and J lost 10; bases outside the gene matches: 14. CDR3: CASSLARGGGPDREQFF. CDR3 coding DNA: TGTGCCAGCAGCTTAGCGCGCGGCGGGGGGCCCGATCGAGAGCAGTTCTTC. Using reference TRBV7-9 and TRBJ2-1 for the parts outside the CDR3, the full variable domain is DTGVSQNPRHKITKRGQNVTFRCDPISEHNRLYWYRQTLGQGPEFLTYFQNEAQLEKSRLLSDRFSAERPKGSFSTLEIQRTEQGDSAMYLCASSLARGGGPDREQFFGPGTRLTVL.

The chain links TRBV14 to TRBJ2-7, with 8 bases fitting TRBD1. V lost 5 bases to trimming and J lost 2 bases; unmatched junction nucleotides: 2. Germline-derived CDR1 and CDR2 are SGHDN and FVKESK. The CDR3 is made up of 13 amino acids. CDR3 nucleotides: TGTGCCAGCAGCGGACAGGGACCCTACGAGCAGTACTTC. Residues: CASSGQGPYEQYF. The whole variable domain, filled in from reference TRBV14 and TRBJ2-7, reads EAGVTQFPSHSVIEKGQTVTLRCDPISGHDNLYWYRRVMGKEIKFLLHFVKESKQDESGMPNNRFLAERTGGTYSTLKVQPAELEDSGVYFCASSGQGPYEQYFGPGTRLTVT.

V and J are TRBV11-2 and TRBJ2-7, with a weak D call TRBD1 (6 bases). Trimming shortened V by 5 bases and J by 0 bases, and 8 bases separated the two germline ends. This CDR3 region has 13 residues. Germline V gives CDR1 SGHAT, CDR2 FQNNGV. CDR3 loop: CASSRQASYEQYF. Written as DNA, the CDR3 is TGTGCCAGCAGCCGACAGGCCTCCTACGAGCAGTACTTC.

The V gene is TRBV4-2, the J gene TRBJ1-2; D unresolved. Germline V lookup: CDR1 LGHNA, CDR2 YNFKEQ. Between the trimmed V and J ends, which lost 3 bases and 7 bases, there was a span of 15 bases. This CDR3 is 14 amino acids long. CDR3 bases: TGTGCCAGCAGCCAGCCCACTAGGAGTTCTGGCTACACCTTC. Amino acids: CASSQPTRSSGYTF.

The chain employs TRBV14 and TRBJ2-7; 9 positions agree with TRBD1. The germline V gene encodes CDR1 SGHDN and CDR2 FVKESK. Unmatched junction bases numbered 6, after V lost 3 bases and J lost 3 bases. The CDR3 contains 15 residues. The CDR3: CASSHRDREIYEQYF. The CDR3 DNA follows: TGTGCCAGCAGCCATAGGGACAGGGAAATCTACGAGCAGTACTTC. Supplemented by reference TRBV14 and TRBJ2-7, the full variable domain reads EAGVTQFPSHSVIEKGQTVTLRCDPISGHDNLYWYRRVMGKEIKFLLHFVKESKQDESGMPNNRFLAERTGGTYSTLKVQPAELEDSGVYFCASSHRDREIYEQYFGPGTRLTVT.

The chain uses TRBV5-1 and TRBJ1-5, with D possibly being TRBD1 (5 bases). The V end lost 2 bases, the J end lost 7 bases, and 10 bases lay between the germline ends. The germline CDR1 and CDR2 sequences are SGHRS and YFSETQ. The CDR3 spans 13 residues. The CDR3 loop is CASSFGGDQPQHF. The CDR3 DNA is TGCGCCAGCAGCTTCGGGGGAGACCAGCCCCAGCATTTT.

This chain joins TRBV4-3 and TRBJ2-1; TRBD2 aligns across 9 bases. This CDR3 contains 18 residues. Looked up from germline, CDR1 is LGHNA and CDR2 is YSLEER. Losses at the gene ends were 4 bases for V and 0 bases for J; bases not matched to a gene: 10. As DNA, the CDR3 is TGCGCCAGCAGCCCCCGCGCTAGCGGGGCGAGCTCCTACAATGAGCAGTTCTTC. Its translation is CASSPRASGASSYNEQFF.

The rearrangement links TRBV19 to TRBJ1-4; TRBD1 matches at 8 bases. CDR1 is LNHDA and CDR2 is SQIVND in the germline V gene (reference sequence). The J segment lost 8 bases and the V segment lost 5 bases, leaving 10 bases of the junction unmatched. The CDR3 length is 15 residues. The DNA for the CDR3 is TGTGCCAGTAGTGACGGACAGGGCCCGGACGAAAAACTGTTTTTT. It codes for CASSDGQGPDEKLFF.

CDR3: CASSASGGRKETQYF. The DNA for the CDR3 is TGTGCCAGCTCGGCTAGCGGGGGGCGCAAAGAGACCCAGTACTTC. This rearrangement joins TRBV28 to TRBJ2-5; 11 bases are shared with TRBD2. This CDR3 has 15 amino acids. V lost 8 bases and J lost 3; bases outside the gene matches: 8. Per germline, CDR1 MDHEN and CDR2 SYDVKM.

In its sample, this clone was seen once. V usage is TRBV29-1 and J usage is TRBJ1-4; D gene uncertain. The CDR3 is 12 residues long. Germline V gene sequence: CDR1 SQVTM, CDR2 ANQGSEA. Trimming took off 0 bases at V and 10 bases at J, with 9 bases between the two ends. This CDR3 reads CSVEDPLSKLFF. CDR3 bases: TGCAGCGTTGAAGATCCGTTGTCAAAACTGTTTTTT.

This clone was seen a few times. The CDR3, as DNA: TGTGCCAGCAGCCCCCCCGGGAAGGATGGCTACACCTTC. This gives the protein CASSPPGKDGYTF. V gene TRBV7-2 combines with J gene TRBJ1-2; D unresolved. This CDR3 comprises 13 residues. V was pared by 5 bases and J by 6 bases, with 13 bases between. The V gene's germline CDR1 is SGHTA and CDR2 FQGNSA.